The clone carrying this TCR beta chain has a handful of counts. What it binds is not known. This sample is part of a study of cytomegalovirus exposure and HLA in healthy donors. Study as a whole: Earlier, 150 million to 200 million T cells were analyzed, and 90 million to 140 million unique TCR beta sequences were found among them. Caucasian-associated ancestry cluster membership applied to about four fifths of several hundred genotyped donors. Study-level points and caveats: In vitro work confirmed that a few CMV-associated chains recognize CMV antigens.

The PCR contained 60 Vbeta and 13 Jbeta primers. Assay used: immunoSEQ multiplex PCR; TCRdb lists only in-frame clones, some missing. The data contain 95,000 to 100,000 clones, roughly 79% of them singletons. This CDR3 has 15 residues. Trimming removed 6 bases from V and 6 bases from J; junction bases left unmatched: 8. Germline CDR1 is SNHLY and CDR2 is FYNNEI. The V gene is TRBV2, the J gene TRBJ2-1; 10 nucleotides line up with TRBD2. The sample taken for sequencing was PBMCs. The sequence came from a middle-aged woman in good health and CMV-seronegative. CDR3 bases: TGTGCCAGCAGCAAAGCGGGGGGGCCTGTCAATGAGCAGTTCTTC. Its protein product is CASSKAGGPVNEQFF.